This entry concerns a single T cell receptor beta chain. Profiled with immunoSEQ multiplex PCR; TCRdb holds only in-frame clones, not every one. The sample shows about 180,000 clones, around four fifths of them seen only once. The sample originates from a study of blood T cell repertoires in COVID-19. With 5 bases removed from V and 6 bases from J, the gap between germline ends came to 7 bases. Germline CDR1 is SNHLY and CDR2 is FYNNEI. This CDR3 contains 11 residues. Sequenced sample: peripheral blood. This sequence joins TRBV2 and TRBJ1-1; the D is unclear. This receptor was taken from a man between 65 and 85 years old with active or convalescent COVID-19. DNA for the CDR3: TGTGCCAGCAGTTTGGAGGCTGAAGCTTTCTTT. It yields the protein CASSLEAEAFF.